This record looks at one T cell receptor (beta chain) sequence and its context. This clone's antigen is unknown. No base quality information exists; no much larger clone differs at one position. The data stem from a study of T-cell memory formation after mild COVID-19 (dated by TCRdb to 2020 to 2023). Describing the broader study: TCR sequence clusters from the two donors were found to be largely donor specific. In a couple of donors, T-cell clones that expanded and contracted after mild COVID-19 were followed by sequencing TCRalpha and TCRbeta repertoires longitudinally. Two young, previously healthy adult volunteers, one female and one male, were included in the cohort.

Reads for this sample came from an Illumina NovaSeq 6000. Using 5'RACE with constant-segment primers, TCRalpha and TCRbeta cDNA libraries were constructed, with sample barcodes and unique molecular identifiers added in the process. RNA was extracted from every sample with Trizol reagent. Amplification of the libraries took two PCR steps, and the second step added a second sample barcode plus Illumina TruSeq adapters. Sequencing of libraries was performed on an Illumina NovaSeq with 2 x 150 bp paired-end reads. As for how the authors treated the data: Reads were demultiplexed and collapsed into UMI-guided consensus sequences with migec v1.2.7. With mixcr v2.1.11, UMI consensuses were aligned to TRA and TRB V and J templates and assembled into clonotypes. Expanded or contracted clonotypes were those called significant by both edgeR and NoisET, with noise models trained on biological replicates. For edgeR calls, the cutoffs were a false discovery rate-adjusted p below 0.01 and a log2 fold-change threshold of 1. PCA with hierarchical clustering of max-normalized trajectories of the 1000 most abundant clonotypes was used as exploratory dynamics analysis. Separately sequenced CD4+ and CD8+ repertoires were used to assign the CD4 or CD8 phenotype of responding clones. In TCRdb, the public reads were trimmed at Q25 with fastp and aligned with MiXCR, with productive beta chains retained. Under each unique CDR3 protein, matching rows form one entry showing the most common genes and DNA. The V and J calls follow TCRdb's processing rather than the paper's. This sample holds around 390,000 distinct CDR3 sequences; roughly 15% were observed only once. The ten most abundant clones make up about a fifth of the sample.

CDR1 and CDR2 are drawn from the germline V gene (reference sequence): LGHDT, YNNKEL. Ends trimmed: V by 0 bases, J by 8 bases; bases unmatched to a gene: 14. The CDR3 numbers 17 residues from cysteine through phenylalanine. The kept DNA is CDR3 alone, 51 bases in frame from the first base. PBMCs were isolated by Ficoll-Paque density gradient centrifugation. Summary of the overall study and its limitations: SARS-CoV-2 specificity of the second-wave clones peaking on day 37 was not confirmed. Balanced CD4/CD8 phenotypes were observed for clones contracting from day 15 to 85, whereas a bias towards CD4+ was observed for a second wave of clones expanding from day 15 to 37. Contracting CD4+ clones appeared mostly in the CM and EM memory subsets, whereas CD8+ clones were enriched in EMRA. Only a couple of mild cases were covered in the study, and larger cohorts including severe cases with pre-infection samples were considered necessary. Some responding clones were detected in pre-infection memory, which suggested that pre-existing cross-reactive memory T cells had joined the SARS-CoV-2 response.

The sequence links TRBV3-1 to TRBJ1-2, and 8 bases in between align with TRBD1. Sequencing was carried out using PBMCs or a T cell subset sorted from them (not recorded which). The clonotype originates from a man younger than 35 who had mild COVID-19 (a few samples of this study predate the infection). The sample titles of this study are shuffled in the database, so cell type and time point are left out; the donor was told from shared clones. The CDR3 reads as follows: CASSQDSWQGAGDGYTF. At the DNA level, the sequence is TGTGCCAGCAGCCAAGATTCATGGCAGGGGGCCGGTGACGGCTACACCTTC. Here the CDR3 is joined to the reference TRBV3-1 and TRBJ1-2 genes, and the full variable domain is: DTAVSQTPKYLVTQMGNDKSIKCEQNLGHDTMYWYKQDSKKFLKIMFSYNNKELIINETVPNRFSPKSPDKAHLNLHINSLELGDSAVYFCASSQDSWQGAGDGYTFGSGTRLTVV.